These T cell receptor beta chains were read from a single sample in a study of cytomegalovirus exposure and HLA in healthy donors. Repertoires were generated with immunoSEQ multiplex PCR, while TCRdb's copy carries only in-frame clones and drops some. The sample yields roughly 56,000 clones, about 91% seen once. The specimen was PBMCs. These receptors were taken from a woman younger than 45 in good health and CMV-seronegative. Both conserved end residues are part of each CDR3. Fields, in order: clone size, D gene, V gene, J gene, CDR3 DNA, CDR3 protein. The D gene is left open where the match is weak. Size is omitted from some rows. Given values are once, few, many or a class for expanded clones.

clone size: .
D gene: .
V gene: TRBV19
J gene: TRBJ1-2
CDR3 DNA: TGTGCCAGTAGTATAGGGAGGCCGACGGATGGCTACACCTTC
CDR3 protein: CASSIGRPTDGYTF

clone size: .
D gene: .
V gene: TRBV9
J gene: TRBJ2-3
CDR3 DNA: TGTGCCAGCAGCGCCTACGGACAGCGAAGTAGCACAGATACGCAGTATTTT
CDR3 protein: CASSAYGQRSSTDTQYF

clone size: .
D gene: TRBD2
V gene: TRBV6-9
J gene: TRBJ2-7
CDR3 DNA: TGTGCCAGCAGTGGACTAGCGGGAGTTCCCTACGAGCAGTACTTC
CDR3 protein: CASSGLAGVPYEQYF

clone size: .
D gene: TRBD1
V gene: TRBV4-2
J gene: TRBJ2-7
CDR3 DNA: TGTGCCAGCAGCCAATCACTTCGGACAGGGGAAATCTACGAGCAGTACTTC
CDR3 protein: CASSQSLRTGEIYEQYF

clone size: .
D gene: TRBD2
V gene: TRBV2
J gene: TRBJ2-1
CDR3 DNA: TGTGCCAGCACAGCTGTGACTAGCGTCTCCAATGAGCAGTTCTTC
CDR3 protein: CASTAVTSVSNEQFF

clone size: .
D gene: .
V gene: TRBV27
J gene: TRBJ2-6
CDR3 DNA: TGTGCCAGCAGTTTGGGTAGGGGAATTGGGGCCAACGTCCTGACTTTC
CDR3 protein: CASSLGRGIGANVLTF

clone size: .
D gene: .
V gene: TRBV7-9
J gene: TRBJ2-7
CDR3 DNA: TGTGCCAGCAGCTTTGCGGGGGAGCAGTACTTC
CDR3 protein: CASSFAGEQYF

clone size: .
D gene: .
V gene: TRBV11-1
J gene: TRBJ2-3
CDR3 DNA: TGTGCCAGCAGCCCGGGAGTTACTAGCACAGATACGCAGTATTTT
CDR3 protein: CASSPGVTSTDTQYF

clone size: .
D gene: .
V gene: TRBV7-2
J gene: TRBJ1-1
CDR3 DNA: TGTGCCAGCAGCTTAATGTCCAGGGGCACTGAAGCTTTCTTT
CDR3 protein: CASSLMSRGTEAFF

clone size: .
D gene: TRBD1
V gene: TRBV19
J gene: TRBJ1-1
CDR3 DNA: TGTGCCAGTGGGGTACAGGGGATGAACACTGAAGCTTTCTTT
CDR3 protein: CASGVQGMNTEAFF

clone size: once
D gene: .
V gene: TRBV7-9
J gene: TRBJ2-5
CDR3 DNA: TGTGCCAGCAGCTTAATATCGGAGGAGACCCAGTACTTC
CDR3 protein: CASSLISEETQYF

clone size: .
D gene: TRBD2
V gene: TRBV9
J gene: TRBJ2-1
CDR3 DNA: TGTGCCAGCAGCCCCAGCGGGATACTATACAATGAGCAGTTCTTC
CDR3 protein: CASSPSGILYNEQFF

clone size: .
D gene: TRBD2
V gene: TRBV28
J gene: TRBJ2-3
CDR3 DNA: TGTGCCAGCAGTACACCGGGACTAGAAATAGATACGCAGTATTTT
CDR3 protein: CASSTPGLEIDTQYF

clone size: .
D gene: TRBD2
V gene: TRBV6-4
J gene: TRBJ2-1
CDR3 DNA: TGTGCCAGCAGTGACCGATCCGGGACTAGCGGCTACAATGAGCAGTTCTTC
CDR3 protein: CASSDRSGTSGYNEQFF